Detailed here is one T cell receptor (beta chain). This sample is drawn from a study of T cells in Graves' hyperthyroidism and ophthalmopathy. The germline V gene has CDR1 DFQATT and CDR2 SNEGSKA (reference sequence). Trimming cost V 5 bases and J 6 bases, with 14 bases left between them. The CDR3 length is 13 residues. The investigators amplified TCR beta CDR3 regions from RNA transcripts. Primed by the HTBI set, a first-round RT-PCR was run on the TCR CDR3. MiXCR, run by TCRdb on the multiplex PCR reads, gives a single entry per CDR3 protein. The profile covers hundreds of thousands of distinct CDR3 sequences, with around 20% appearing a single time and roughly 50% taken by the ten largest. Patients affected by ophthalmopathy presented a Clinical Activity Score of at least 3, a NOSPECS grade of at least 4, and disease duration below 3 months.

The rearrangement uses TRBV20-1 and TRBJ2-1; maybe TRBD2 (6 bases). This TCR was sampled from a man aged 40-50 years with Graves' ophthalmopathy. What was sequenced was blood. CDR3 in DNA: TGCAGTGCTTTTTCAGGACTATTCAATGAGCAGTTCTTC. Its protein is CSAFSGLFNEQFF.